This is a list of T cell receptor beta chains from one sample in a study of cytomegalovirus exposure and HLA in healthy donors. TCRdb's table, derived via immunoSEQ multiplex PCR, lists solely in-frame clones and lacks some. The sample has under 130,000 clones, roughly three quarters seen once. Sequencing input: PBMCs. The receptors derive from a man aged 50 to 60 in good health and CMV-seropositive. Both conserved end residues are part of each CDR3. D genes are given only for firm matches. Expanded clones are given a class, and other clones once, few, many or no size at all.

clone_size j_call d_call v_call cdr3_aa cdr3_nt
- TRBJ2-7 - TRBV5-1 CASRPDYSYEQYF TGCGCCAGCAGACCGGACTATTCCTACGAGCAGTACTTC
- TRBJ2-2 TRBD1 TRBV5-4 CASRTGGTGFSGELFF TGTGCCAGCAGGACAGGGGGGACAGGGTTCTCCGGGGAGCTGTTTTTT
- TRBJ2-7 - TRBV6-5 CASSYSRVGTYEQYF TGTGCCAGCAGTTACTCGCGGGTTGGGACCTACGAGCAGTACTTC
- TRBJ2-7 TRBD2 TRBV7-2 CASSQRAGGGSYEQYF TGTGCCAGCAGCCAGAGAGCGGGAGGGGGATCCTACGAGCAGTACTTC
- TRBJ2-5 TRBD2 TRBV25-1 CASSALAGGRQETQYF TGTGCCAGCAGTGCGCTAGCGGGAGGGCGCCAAGAGACCCAGTACTTC
- TRBJ2-7 TRBD1 TRBV7-9 CASSPGDRSYEQYF TGTGCCAGCAGCCCCGGGGACAGGTCCTACGAGCAGTACTTC
few TRBJ2-3 - TRBV4-3 CASSQDLPGYNAQYF TGCGCCAGCAGCCAAGACCTTCCAGGGTATAACGCGCAGTATTTT
few TRBJ2-3 TRBD1 TRBV30 CAWSAGGYTDTQYF TGTGCCTGGAGTGCAGGGGGCTACACAGATACGCAGTATTTT
- TRBJ2-3 TRBD2 TRBV7-3 CASSLGLGGTDTQYF TGTGCCAGCAGCCTGGGACTAGGTGGGACAGATACGCAGTATTTT
- TRBJ2-1 TRBD2 TRBV28 CASSLEASGKDEQFF TGTGCCAGCAGTTTAGAGGCTAGCGGGAAGGATGAGCAGTTCTTC
once TRBJ2-5 - TRBV6-1 CAVGDFGAQYF TGTGCCGTTGGGGATTTTGGGGCGCAGTACTTC
- TRBJ1-1 - TRBV6-5 CASSYKGGGTEAFF TGTGCCAGCAGTTACAAGGGAGGGGGCACTGAAGCTTTCTTT
- TRBJ2-1 TRBD2 TRBV28 CASSFGGGYNEQFF TGTGCCAGCAGTTTTGGGGGGGGGTACAATGAGCAGTTCTTC
once TRBJ2-2 TRBD2 TRBV5-6 CASSLANGGGPTGELFF TGTGCCAGCAGCTTGGCCAATGGGGGAGGGCCCACCGGGGAGCTGTTTTTT
- TRBJ2-2 - TRBV14 CASSQVAGRTGELFF TGTGCCAGCAGCCAAGTTGCAGGGCGAACCGGGGAGCTGTTTTTT
- TRBJ2-3 TRBD2 TRBV30 CARKDLAGITDTQYF TGTGCCCGGAAAGATCTAGCGGGAATCACAGATACGCAGTATTTT
once TRBJ1-1 TRBD1 TRBV10-3 CAISLQGENTEAFF TGTGCCATCAGCCTACAGGGGGAGAACACTGAAGCTTTCTTT
- TRBJ2-1 TRBD2 TRBV15 CATSTERASGYNEQFF TGTGCCACCAGCACCGAGCGGGCTAGCGGATACAATGAGCAGTTCTTC
- TRBJ2-7 TRBD1 TRBV28 CASLTGLGEQYF TGTGCCTCCTTGACAGGGCTCGGCGAGCAGTACTTC
- TRBJ2-2 TRBD2 TRBV29-1 CGASGIPGELFF TGCGGGGCTAGCGGGATACCCGGGGAGCTGTTTTTT
- TRBJ2-2 TRBD1 TRBV6-1 CASSAWTGGNTGELFF TGTGCCAGCAGTGCCTGGACAGGGGGCAACACCGGGGAGCTGTTTTTT
few TRBJ2-7 TRBD2 TRBV11-2 CASSSPLAGTYEQYF TGTGCCAGCAGCTCCCCCCTAGCGGGCACCTACGAGCAGTACTTC
- TRBJ2-2 TRBD1 TRBV10-3 CAIRGDRENTGELFF TGTGCCATCAGAGGGGACAGGGAGAACACCGGGGAGCTGTTTTTT
- TRBJ2-7 TRBD2 TRBV7-3 CASSLSGTSGSDEQYF TGTGCCAGCAGCTTAAGCGGGACTAGCGGGAGTGACGAGCAGTACTTC
- TRBJ1-2 - TRBV7-2 CASSRSGSGDYGYTF TGTGCCAGCAGCCGGAGCGGGAGCGGGGACTATGGCTACACCTTC
- TRBJ2-3 - TRBV4-1 CASSQDLFPTQYF TGCGCCAGCAGCCAAGATCTATTCCCTACGCAGTATTTT
- TRBJ1-2 - TRBV19 CASSRGTSNYGYTF TGTGCCAGTAGTAGGGGGACATCTAACTATGGCTACACCTTC
- TRBJ1-4 - TRBV7-6 CASSLFPKGRSHEKLFF TGTGCCAGCAGCCTTTTCCCAAAGGGGCGCAGCCATGAAAAACTGTTTTTT
- TRBJ2-1 TRBD1 TRBV27 CASSLTGGQTYNEQFF TGTGCCAGCAGTCTCACAGGGGGTCAGACCTACAATGAGCAGTTCTTC
- TRBJ1-4 - TRBV30 CAWSGKPVDEKLFF TGTGCCTGGAGTGGAAAACCGGTAGATGAAAAACTGTTTTTT
- TRBJ1-2 TRBD1 TRBV28 CASRTGGGGYTF TGTGCCAGCAGGACAGGGGGGGGTGGCTACACCTTC
- TRBJ2-1 - TRBV5-1 CASSEGGPLLNEQFF TGCGCCAGCAGCGAAGGGGGACCTCTTTTGAATGAGCAGTTCTTC
- TRBJ2-1 TRBD1 TRBV7-3 CASSFGQGAGNEQFF TGTGCCAGCAGCTTTGGACAGGGGGCAGGAAATGAGCAGTTCTTC
- TRBJ1-3 - TRBV30 CAWRPGRSGNTIYF TGTGCCTGGCGCCCGGGTCGCTCTGGAAACACCATATATTTT
- TRBJ2-7 - TRBV28 CASSTTGFYEQYF TGTGCCAGCAGCACCACAGGGTTCTACGAGCAGTACTTC
- TRBJ2-7 - TRBV30 CAWSPTLRATYSYEQYF TGTGCCTGGAGTCCGACCCTCAGGGCTACCTACTCCTACGAGCAGTACTTC
- TRBJ2-7 - TRBV2 CASSARDRPYEQYF TGTGCCAGCAGTGCGCGGGACAGACCCTACGAGCAGTACTTC
- TRBJ2-3 - TRBV7-2 CASSLGVGAGSTDTQYF TGTGCCAGCAGCTTAGGGGTTGGAGCGGGTAGCACAGATACGCAGTATTTT
- TRBJ2-1 TRBD2 TRBV5-1 CASSLSRGDNEQFF TGCGCCAGCAGCTTGTCCCGGGGGGACAATGAGCAGTTCTTC
- TRBJ2-7 - TRBV7-9 CASSSDSAAGSEQYF TGTGCCAGCAGCTCCGACTCTGCGGCGGGAAGCGAGCAGTACTTC
- TRBJ1-2 - TRBV18 CASSPEGLGYGYTF TGTGCCAGCTCACCAGAGGGTTTGGGCTATGGCTACACCTTC
- TRBJ1-5 TRBD1 TRBV5-8 CASRGTGNQPQHF TGTGCCAGCAGAGGGACAGGGAATCAGCCCCAGCATTTT
- TRBJ2-2 TRBD2 TRBV18 CASPRRGDNTGELFF TGTGCCAGCCCCCGTCGGGGGGATAACACCGGGGAGCTGTTTTTT
- TRBJ2-2 TRBD2 TRBV19 CASRGLAQNTGELFF TGTGCCAGTCGAGGACTAGCGCAAAACACCGGGGAGCTGTTTTTT
few TRBJ2-5 TRBD2 TRBV27 CASRGTNQETQYF TGTGCCAGCAGGGGGACTAACCAAGAGACCCAGTACTTC
- TRBJ2-1 TRBD1 TRBV27 CASSSTGVEQFF TGTGCCAGCAGTTCGACAGGGGTTGAGCAGTTCTTC
- TRBJ1-4 - TRBV19 CASSGFYEKLFF TGTGCCAGCTCAGGTTTTTACGAAAAACTGTTTTTT
- TRBJ2-1 TRBD2 TRBV19 CASSTFQGLPGFLGGRGLNNEQFF TGTGCCAGTAGTACCTTCCAGGGGCTTCCCGGGTTTCTTGGCGGGAGGGGGTTAAACAATGAGCAGTTCTTC
- TRBJ2-1 - TRBV15 CATSRGTGTGTNEQFF TGTGCCACCAGCAGAGGAACCGGGACTGGGACCAATGAGCAGTTCTTC
- TRBJ2-5 TRBD1 TRBV27 CASSTGAQETQYF TGTGCCAGCAGTACAGGGGCTCAAGAGACCCAGTACTTC
few TRBJ1-4 - TRBV5-6 CASSEPGQRTNEKLFF TGTGCCAGCAGTGAGCCGGGACAAAGGACTAATGAAAAACTGTTTTTT
- TRBJ1-2 - TRBV7-9 CASSLNNGAYGYTF TGTGCCAGCAGCTTAAATAACGGAGCCTATGGCTACACCTTC
- TRBJ2-7 TRBD2 TRBV14 CASSQPTSGIYEQYF TGTGCCAGCAGCCAACCTACTAGCGGAATCTACGAGCAGTACTTC
once TRBJ2-3 - TRBV11-2 CASRLSGPRGDTQYF TGTGCCAGCAGACTGAGCGGCCCCCGGGGGGATACGCAGTATTTT
- TRBJ2-3 TRBD2 TRBV11-3 CASSSGGPGIPASTDTQYF TGTGCCAGCAGCTCGGGAGGGCCCGGGATACCCGCTAGCACAGATACGCAGTATTTT
once TRBJ2-2 - TRBV5-1 CASSLDGRTNTGELFF TGCGCCAGCAGCTTGGATGGCAGAACGAACACCGGGGAGCTGTTTTTT
- TRBJ2-7 - TRBV7-8 CASSLPGISYEQYF TGTGCCAGCAGCCTCCCGGGAATCTCCTACGAGCAGTACTTC
- TRBJ2-5 - TRBV7-2 CASSLADRKETQYF TGTGCCAGCAGCTTAGCCGACAGGAAAGAGACCCAGTACTTC
- TRBJ1-5 - TRBV30 CAWSTGEGGNQPQHF TGTGCCTGGAGTACGGGGGAAGGAGGCAATCAGCCCCAGCATTTT